What follows are 27 T cell receptor delta chains derived from one specimen sequenced in a study of gammadelta T cells in human blood. With CATT, TCRdb re-called clones from the RT-PCR reads. The repertoire holds around 790 delta-chain clones, with just under 35% as singletons. The source material was Vgamma9Vdelta2 gamma-delta T cells from infant blood. Receptor source: a human donor.

This clone was counted a few times. The chain recombines TRDV2 with TRDJ3; TRDD3 matches at 12 bases. The ends lost 0 bases at V and 4 bases at J; junction bases unmatched: 6. Germline V gene data show CDR1 as GEAIGNYY and CDR2 as EKD. The CDR3 is made up of 19 amino acids. CDR3 region: CACDTVVLGDTWDTRQMFF. CDR3 in DNA: TGTGCCTGTGACACCGTGGTACTGGGGGATACTTGGGACACCCGACAGATGTTTTTC.

This clone is medium-sized within its sample. The chain links TRDV2 to TRDJ3, with 7 positions matching TRDD3. The J gene, absent from TCRdb, was called here by matching the DNA to germline. This CDR3 has 19 residues. After removal of 0 bases from V and 0 bases from J, the junction contained 7 bases not matched to a gene. Germline values: CDR1 GEAIGNYY, CDR2 EKD. CDR3 in DNA: TGTGCCTGTGACACCGGCTGGGGGCTAAGCTCCTGGGACACCCGACAGATGTTTTTC. It specifies CACDTGWGLSSWDTRQMFF.

In regard to this clone: This probably arose from a read error, given a far larger clone one base away. Other DNA sequences of this sample code for an identical CDR3. This rearrangement joins TRDV2 to TRDJ2, with D possibly being TRDD3 (6 bases). Germline matching of the DNA provided the J gene here, since TCRdb leaves it blank. CDR3 size: 13 residues. CDR1 is GEAIGNYY and CDR2 is EKD in the germline V gene. Here the CDR3 reads CACDTWGTAQLFF. DNA for the CDR3: TGTGCCTGCGACACCTGGGGGACAGCACAACTCTTCTTT.

Notes on this clone: A single base is all that separates this from a far larger clone, so a read error is likely. The V gene is TRDV2, the J gene TRDJ3; 10 nucleotides line up with TRDD3. TCRdb offers no J gene call, so here the DNA was matched to germline to obtain one. The length of the CDR3 is 18 residues. Germline V gene sequence: CDR1 GEAIGNYY, CDR2 EKD. The CDR3 protein is CACDTGGYSSWDTQQMFF. Here the CDR3 DNA reads TGTGCCTGTGACACTGGGGGATACAGCTCCTGGGACACCCAACAGATGTTTTTC.

Concerning this clone: This may come from a read error, since a much larger clone is one base off. The rearrangement links TRDV2 to TRDJ3; 13 bases fit TRDD3. TCRdb supplies no J gene; here it was assigned by aligning the nucleotide sequence to germline. V gave up 3 bases and J gave up 0 bases; unmatched junction bases: 7. Per germline, CDR1 GEAIGNYY and CDR2 EKD. The CDR3 is made up of 20 amino acids. CDR3 region: CACDSVLGDTGSWDTRQMFF. The CDR3 DNA is TGTGCCTGTGACTCCGTACTGGGGGATACGGGCTCCTGGGACACCCGACAGATGTTTTTC.

To note about this clone: The TCRdb protein, from a much larger clone, departs from this DNA's translation at residue 15, likely by read error; the protein shown derives from the DNA. The J gene is TRDJ3, the V gene TRDV2; TRDD3 is a possible D gene (6 bases). The J gene, absent from TCRdb, was called here by matching the DNA to germline. Germline CDR1 GEAIGNYY, CDR2 EKD. This CDR3 spans 19 amino acids. Here the CDR3 reads CACDTGWGEDSWDTQQMFF. CDR3 sequence (DNA): TGTGCCTGTGACACCGGATGGGGGGAAGACTCCTGGGACACCCAACAGATGTTTTTC.

Turning to this clone: Possible read error: a much larger clone is one base away. This chain uses TRDV2 with TRDJ3, with D maybe TRDD3 (5 bases). TCRdb is silent on the J gene; assignment here came from matching the DNA to germline. CDR1 and CDR2 (germline): GEAIGNYY, EKD. The CDR3 totals 18 residues. Trimming pared 1 base from V and 4 bases from J, leaving 16 bases between. The CDR3 spells CACDTLLGDSWDTRQMFF. CDR3 sequence (DNA): TGTGCCTGTGACACGTTGCTGGGAGACTCTTGGGACACCCGACAGATGTTTTTC.

J gene calling gave no result, while the V gene is TRDV2; the D call in the table, TRDD3, was not verified against the DNA. Germline V gene lookup returns CDR1 GEAIGNYY and CDR2 EKD. The length of the CDR3 is 16 residues. The DNA of the CDR3 is TGTTCCTGTGACCTGGCGGGGAGTCAGTACACCGATAAACTCACCTTT. It specifies CSCDLAGSQYTDKLTF.

This clone counts as large. The chain links TRDV2 to TRDJ1, with 7 bases identical to TRDD3. Germline-derived CDR1 and CDR2 are GEAIGNYY and EKD. The V segment lost 2 bases and the J segment 0 bases; nucleotides outside the gene matches: 2. This CDR3 spans 14 amino acids. This CDR3 is CACDSWGYTDKLIF. The DNA of the CDR3 is TGTGCCTGTGACAGCTGGGGGTACACCGATAAACTCATCTTT.

This clone turned up a few times. A far larger clone lies a single base away; this is likely a read error. The genes are TRDV2 and TRDJ1; TRDD3 matches at 10 bases. CDR1 and CDR2 (germline): GEAIGNYY, EKD. CDR3 length: 16 amino acids. CDR3 sequence reads: CSCDTVGGYPSDKLIF. DNA for the CDR3: TGTTCCTGTGACACCGTTGGGGGATACCCCTCCGATAAACTCATCTTT.

As concerns this clone: Given a far larger clone just one base away, this is likely a sequencing read error. Additional DNA sequences in this sample encode the identical CDR3. The V call is TRDV1, the J call TRDJ3; TRDD3 aligns across 10 bases. With 3 bases clipped from V and 1 base from J, the junction kept 6 bases outside the gene matches. Germline values: CDR1 TSWWSYY, CDR2 QGS. CDR3 length: 19 residues. In DNA form, the CDR3 reads TGTGCTCTTGGGGATCCTGGGGGATATGGGTCCTGGGACACCCGACAGATGTTTTTC. Translation: CALGDPGGYGSWDTRQMFF.

A remark on this clone: Since a far larger clone is one base different, this is likely a read error. The chain employs TRDV2 and TRDJ3, with 7 bases matching TRDD3. TCRdb offers no J gene call, so here the DNA was matched to germline to obtain one. The CDR3 spans 17 residues. Germline assignment: CDR1 GEAIGNYY and CDR2 EKD. The CDR3 DNA sequence: TGTGCCTGTGACACCTGGGGGAGCTCCTGGGACACCCAACAGATGTTTTTC. Translated: CACDTWGSSWDTQQMFF.

As for this clone: It is likely a read error: a sequence one base away is far more abundant. This chain uses TRDV2 with TRDJ3; TRDD3 matches at 12 bases. The J gene was missing in TCRdb and was found by matching the end of the DNA to germline. Germline V gene lookup returns CDR1 GEAIGNYY and CDR2 EKD. V trimming: 3 bases; J trimming: 0 bases; junction bases outside the gene matches: 2. The CDR3 extends over 18 amino acids. Here the CDR3 DNA reads TGTGCCTGTGACCCCTGGGGGATACGCTCCTGGGACACCCGACAGATGTTTTTC. Translating it yields CACDPWGIRSWDTRQMFF.

By share of the sample, this clone is medium-sized. The chain employs TRDV2 and TRDJ3, with D possibly matching TRDD3 (6 bases). The CDR3 is made up of 16 amino acids. V gave up 2 bases and J gave up 0 bases, with 7 bases separating them. Per the germline V gene, CDR1 is GEAIGNYY and CDR2 is EKD. The CDR3 DNA reads TGTGCCTGTGACATACTGGGCTCCTGGGACACCCGACAGATGTTTTTC. This codes for CACDILGSWDTRQMFF.

The gene calls are TRDV2 and TRDJ2; TRDD3 agrees at 10 bases. The J gene comes from matching the DNA to germline here; TCRdb lacks it. The CDR3 sequence is 15 residues long. V was pared by 2 bases and J by 5 bases, with 4 bases of the junction left unmatched. Germline V gene lookup returns CDR1 GEAIGNYY and CDR2 EKD. Here the CDR3 reads CACDSVLGDTAQLFF. The CDR3 DNA sequence: TGTGCCTGTGACAGTGTACTGGGGGATACAGCACAACTCTTCTTT.

Note on this clone: A far larger clone is a single base away, which makes a read error likely. Other DNA sequences within the sample encode an identical CDR3. The rearrangement joins TRDV2 to TRDJ3, with 8 positions matching TRDD3. The CDR3 totals 18 residues. The junction had 9 bases not matched to a gene; V was cut back by 4 bases and J by 2 bases. Germline CDR1 GEAIGNYY, CDR2 EKD. CDR3 sequence reads: CACDLLGDPAWDTRQMFF. CDR3 DNA: TGTGCCTGTGATCTCCTGGGGGACCCAGCCTGGGACACCCGACAGATGTTTTTC.

By frequency in the sample, this clone is large (0.1 to 1%). V and J are TRDV2 and TRDJ3; D not resolved. CDR1 and CDR2 (germline): GEAIGNYY, EKD. Trimming pared 0 bases from V and 0 bases from J, leaving 11 bases between. The CDR3 contains 18 residues. CDR3: CACDTVLGSSWDTRQMFF. CDR3 nucleotide sequence: TGTGCCTGTGACACCGTCCTCGGGTCCTCCTGGGACACCCGACAGATGTTTTTC.

A note on this clone: Only one base separates this from a far larger clonotype, so it likely reflects a read error. The genes are TRDV2 and TRDJ3, with unresolved D. Here the J gene was assigned by germline matching of the DNA, as TCRdb has none. Germline loops: CDR1 GEAIGNYY, CDR2 EKD. There are 16 residues in the CDR3. Between the trimmed V and J ends, which lost 3 bases and 2 bases, there was a span of 10 bases. In nucleotides, the CDR3 is TGTGCCTGTGACTCGCTTGAGACCTGGGACACCCGACAGATGTTTTTC. Its protein product is CACDSLETWDTRQMFF.

Only a few counts were recorded for this clone. A far larger clone is off by one base, so a read error is likely. This sample also contains other DNA sequences that code for the same CDR3. The chain employs TRDV2 and TRDJ2, with 13 bases aligning to TRDD3. The CDR3 runs 15 residues. In germline, CDR1 is GEAIGNYY, CDR2 EKD. The CDR3 bases are TGTGCCTGTGACGTACTGGGGGATACGACAGCACAGCTCTTCTTT. This gives the protein CACDVLGDTTAQLFF.

This clone is judged large. Other DNA sequences of this sample code for an identical CDR3. The gene calls are TRDV2 and TRDJ3; 13 nucleotides align to TRDD3. Per germline, CDR1 GEAIGNYY and CDR2 EKD. This CDR3 is 18 amino acids long. Germline trimming cut 2 bases from V and 4 bases from J; bases unmatched to any gene: 4. The CDR3 is CACDKILGDTWDTRQMFF. The CDR3 coding sequence is TGTGCCTGTGACAAAATACTGGGGGATACGTGGGACACCCGACAGATGTTTTTC.

For this clone: It may be a read error: a sequence one base away is much more abundant. Different DNA sequences within this sample yield the same CDR3. The chain links TRDV2 to TRDJ3, with 13 nucleotides matching TRDD3. Losses at the gene ends were 4 bases for V and 0 bases for J; bases not matched to a gene: 5. Germline V gives CDR1 GEAIGNYY, CDR2 EKD. This CDR3 contains 19 residues. CDR3 coding DNA: TGTGCCTGTGATGTACTGGGGGATACGCGCTCCTGGGACACCCGACAGATGTTTTTC. Amino acid sequence: CACDVLGDTRSWDTRQMFF.

With regard to this clone: A far larger clone is just one base off, so this is likely a read error. The gene calls are TRDV2 and TRDJ2, with 9 bases lining up with TRDD3. Because TCRdb records no J gene, it was assigned here through a match of the DNA to germline. The ends lost 2 bases at V and 9 bases at J; junction bases unmatched: 3. From germline, CDR1 is GEAIGNYY and CDR2 EKD. The CDR3 is 13 amino acids. CDR3 DNA sequence: TGTGCCTGTGACAGGGGATACGCACCACAACTCTTCTTT. It yields the protein CACDRGYAPQLFF.

About this clone: A much larger clone lies one base from this, so it may be a read error. The rearrangement uses TRDV2 and TRDJ3, with 12 bases fitting TRDD3. No J gene is reported in TCRdb; it was inferred here by comparing the DNA with germline. The CDR3 sequence is 18 residues long. CDR1 is GEAIGNYY, CDR2 EKD, per germline. CDR3 residues: CARDPLGDTAWDTRQMFF. CDR3 DNA sequence: TGTGCCCGTGACCCACTGGGGGATACTGCCTGGGACACCCGACAGATGTTTTTC.

This clone is categorized as large (0.1 to 1%). V usage is TRDV2 and J usage is TRDJ1, with 10 bases lining up with TRDD3. Germline loops: CDR1 GEAIGNYY, CDR2 EKD. The CDR3 runs to 16 residues. V was pared by 0 bases and J by 3 bases, with 6 bases of the junction left unmatched. CDR3 bases: TGTGCCTGTGACACCGTTGGGGGATACCCCTCCGATAAACTCATCTTT. Protein sequence: CACDTVGGYPSDKLIF.

By sample share, this clone is medium-sized. This clone may be a read error of a much larger clone one base away. This sequence joins TRDV2 and TRDJ2, with 11 positions matching TRDD3. With 3 bases clipped from V and 0 bases from J, the junction kept 2 bases outside the gene matches. Germline V gene lookup returns CDR1 GEAIGNYY and CDR2 EKD. The CDR3 extends over 16 amino acids. The CDR3 nucleotides are TGTGCCTGTGACGTACTGGGGGATACTTTGACAGCACAACTCTTCTTT. Encoded protein: CACDVLGDTLTAQLFF.

In its sample, this clone is large. The chain links TRDV2 to TRDJ3; 10 positions match TRDD3. This CDR3 is built from 18 residues. With 0 bases clipped from V and 3 bases from J, the junction kept 4 bases outside the gene matches. CDR1 and CDR2 (germline): GEAIGNYY, EKD. The CDR3 DNA is TGTGCCTGTGACACCGCTGGGGGATATGGCTGGGACACCCGACAGATGTTTTTC. Amino acids: CACDTAGGYGWDTRQMFF.

Points on this clone: With only one base between it and a far larger clone, this is likely a read error. The rearrangement links TRDV2 to TRDJ3; 8 nucleotides line up with TRDD3. The J gene was not available in TCRdb and was assigned here by matching the DNA to germline segments. This CDR3 has 18 residues. Per germline, CDR1 GEAIGNYY and CDR2 EKD. With 3 bases clipped from V and 2 bases from J, the junction kept 8 bases outside the gene matches. The CDR3 reads CACDHLGDPAWDTRQMFF. CDR3 nucleotide sequence: TGTGCCTGTGACCACCTGGGGGACCCAGCCTGGGACACCCGACAGATGTTTTTC.